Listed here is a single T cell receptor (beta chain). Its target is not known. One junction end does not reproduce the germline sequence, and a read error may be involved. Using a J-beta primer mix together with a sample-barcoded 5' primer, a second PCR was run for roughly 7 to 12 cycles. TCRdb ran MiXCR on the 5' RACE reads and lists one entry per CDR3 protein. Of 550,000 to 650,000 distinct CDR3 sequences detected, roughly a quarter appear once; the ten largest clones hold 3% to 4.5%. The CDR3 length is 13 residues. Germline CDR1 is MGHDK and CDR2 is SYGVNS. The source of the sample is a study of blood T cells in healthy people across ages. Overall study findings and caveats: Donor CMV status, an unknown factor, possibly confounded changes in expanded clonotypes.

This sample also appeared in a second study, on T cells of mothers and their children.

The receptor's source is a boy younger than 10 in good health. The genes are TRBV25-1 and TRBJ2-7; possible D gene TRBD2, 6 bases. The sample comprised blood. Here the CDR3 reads CASSSGDSYEQYF. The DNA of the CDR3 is TGTGCCAGCAGTTCGGGGGACTCCTACGAACAGTACTTC.